This paragraph reports one TCR beta chain. Methods used by the authors: Counts of nucleated cells, estimated from reference gene primer amplification, were obtained. Only in-frame clones appear in the TCRdb table, and some are missing; sequencing was by immunoSEQ multiplex PCR. V and J calls and clone size are those listed in that table; D and trimming were worked out from the DNA. The data hold 13,000 to 15,000 clones, with around nine tenths observed a single time. The sample belongs to a study of blood T cell repertoires in COVID-19. Overall study: Samples taken during acute and convalescent COVID-19 were collected in the United States, Italy and Spain. T cells, B-cell-depleted T cells, or PBMCs provided the cDNA or gDNA that served as material.

What was sequenced was peripheral blood. This sequence originates from a human donor in a cohort sampled during active COVID-19.

For the CDR3, the DNA is TGTGCCAGCTCGGCTGACAGAGCCAAAAACATTCAGTACTTC. It is translated as CASSADRAKNIQYF. The chain is built from TRBV2 and TRBJ2-4; possibly TRBD1 for D (5 bases). Trimming pared 8 bases from V and 0 bases from J, leaving 11 bases between. There are 14 residues in the CDR3. CDR1 and CDR2 from the germline V gene are SNHLY and FYNNEI.